The 11 T cell receptor beta chains reported below all come from one sample, sequenced in a study of vaccination and CD4 T cells after COVID-19. The sample's treatment: roughly 10-day PBMC culture with coronavirus spike peptide pools or control peptides (ViraFEST assay). With the Oncomine TCR Beta short-read assay, DNA from cultured CD4+ T cells was sequenced. TCRdb re-called the PCR reads through MiXCR, storing one row per CDR3 protein. The data contain approximately 24,000 distinct CDR3 sequences, over 60% of them singletons. Their cognate antigens are unknown. Sequencing used CD4+ T cells from blood, cultured in vitro, obtained after SARS-CoV-2 vaccination. Every receptor here comes from a human donor who received a COVID-19 vaccine.

The CDR3 DNA is TGTGCCTGGAGCGAAACTAGCGGGGGGCCCCGCACAGATACGCAGTATTTT. This translates into CAWSETSGGPRTDTQYF. The rearrangement joins TRBV30 to TRBJ2-3; 12 nucleotides match TRBD2. This CDR3 spans 17 amino acids. The V segment lost 3 bases and the J segment 1 base; nucleotides outside the gene matches: 8. Per germline, CDR1 GTSNPN and CDR2 SVGIG (reference sequence).

The chain has TRBV6-5 and TRBJ2-7; D gene unclear. The CDR3 is 11 amino acids. Looked up from germline, CDR1 is MNHEY and CDR2 is SVGAGI. V lost 2 bases and J 7 bases, leaving 6 bases between the germline ends. The CDR3 here is CASSYKGEQYF. CDR3 sequence (DNA): TGTGCCAGCAGTTACAAGGGAGAGCAGTACTTC.

This chain connects TRBV12-3 or TRBV12-4 to TRBJ2-7; 9 nucleotides line up with TRBD1. V shed 7 bases and J 3 bases; nucleotides not matched to a gene: 10. The CDR3 runs to 15 residues. In nucleotides, the CDR3 is TGTGCCAGCACTGGCGGAGGGACAGGGATCTACGAGCAGTACTTC. Amino acids: CASTGGGTGIYEQYF.

The sample holds one count of this clonotype. The chain combines TRBV24-1 with TRBJ2-7, with a possible D match to TRBD1 (6 bases). Trimming took off 3 bases at V and 4 bases at J, with 18 bases between the two ends. From germline, CDR1 is KGHDR and CDR2 SFDVKD. The CDR3 loop spans 16 amino acids. CDR3 sequence: CATSDPQGRGGYEQYF. The CDR3 region has the DNA TGTGCCACCAGTGATCCCCAGGGGAGAGGGGGTTACGAGCAGTACTTC.

The rearrangement uses TRBV20-1 and TRBJ1-1; D is unresolved. This CDR3 comprises 11 residues. Trimming removed 7 bases at V and 4 bases at J, with 10 bases between. Germline CDR1 DFQATT, CDR2 SNEGSKA (reference sequence). The CDR3 coding sequence is TGCAGTGTACTTCCGGGCACTGAAGCTTTCTTT. Translating gives CSVLPGTEAFF.

The J gene is TRBJ1-2, the V gene TRBV12-3 or TRBV12-4; tentatively, D is TRBD1 (6 bases). Deletions cut 5 bases from V and 2 bases from J, with 9 bases between. CDR3 size: 13 residues. The DNA of the CDR3 is TGTGCCAGCAGTCCCACAGGGAACTATGGCTACACCTTC. Translating it yields CASSPTGNYGYTF.

The chain employs TRBV6-1 and TRBJ2-3; TRBD1 matches 9 bases. The CDR3 runs to 15 residues. V shed 5 bases and J 2 bases; nucleotides not matched to a gene: 5. Germline-derived CDR1 and CDR2 are MNHNS and SASEGT. The CDR3 loop reads CASSIGTGPTDTQYF. The CDR3 nucleotides read TGTGCCAGCAGTATCGGGACAGGGCCCACAGATACGCAGTATTTT.

This clonotype has just one count. This CDR3 is CASSGQVTYNEQFF. The CDR3 nucleotides are TGTGCCAGCAGCGGACAGGTAACTTACAATGAGCAGTTCTTC. V is TRBV5-3 and J is TRBJ2-1; the match to TRBD1 covers 7 bases. TRBV5-3 has ORF status, its function being uncertain. Trimming at V came to 8 bases and at J to 4 bases, leaving 9 bases not matched to a gene. The CDR3 consists of 14 residues.

The chain employs TRBV6-1 and TRBJ2-4, with D perhaps TRBD1 (6 bases). Trimming cost V 3 bases and J 3 bases, with 30 bases left between them. The CDR3 sequence is 21 residues long. The V gene's germline CDR1 is MNHNS and CDR2 SASEGT. This chain's CDR3 is CASSEFLSAGASKISKNIQYF. CDR3 sequence (DNA): TGTGCCAGCAGTGAGTTCCTTTCGGCAGGGGCCTCAAAGATAAGCAAAAACATTCAGTACTTC.

In its sample, this clonotype was seen once. V usage is TRBV7-9 and J usage is TRBJ1-5; D is uncertain. Germline loops: CDR1 SEHNR, CDR2 FQNEAQ (reference sequence). This CDR3 is built from 12 residues. Deletions cut 5 bases from V and 4 bases from J, with 6 bases between. The CDR3 nucleotides read TGTGCCAGCAGCCCATTAAATCAGCCCCAGCATTTT. Translation gives CASSPLNQPQHF.

This clonotype was seen just once. V gene TRBV7-2 combines with J gene TRBJ2-3, with TRBD2 matching over 7 bases. The CDR3 contains 16 residues. Per the germline V gene, CDR1 is SGHTA and CDR2 is FQGNSA. J lost 1 base, V lost 6 bases, and 10 bases had no gene match. CDR3 sequence reads: CASSPPGGGGTDTQYF. CDR3 bases: TGTGCCAGCAGTCCACCGGGGGGAGGGGGCACAGATACGCAGTATTTT.